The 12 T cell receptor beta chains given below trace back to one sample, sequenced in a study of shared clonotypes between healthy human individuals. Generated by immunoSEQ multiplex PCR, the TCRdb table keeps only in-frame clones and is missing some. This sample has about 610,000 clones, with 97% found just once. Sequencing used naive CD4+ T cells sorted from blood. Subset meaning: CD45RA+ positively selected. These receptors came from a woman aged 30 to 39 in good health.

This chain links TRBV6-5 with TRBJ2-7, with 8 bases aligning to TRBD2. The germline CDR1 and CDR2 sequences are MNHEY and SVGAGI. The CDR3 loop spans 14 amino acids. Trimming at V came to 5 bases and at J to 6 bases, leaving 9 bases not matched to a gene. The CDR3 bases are TGTGCCAGCAGTGGCTCCGGGACTAGTGGCGAGCAGTACTTC. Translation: CASSGSGTSGEQYF.

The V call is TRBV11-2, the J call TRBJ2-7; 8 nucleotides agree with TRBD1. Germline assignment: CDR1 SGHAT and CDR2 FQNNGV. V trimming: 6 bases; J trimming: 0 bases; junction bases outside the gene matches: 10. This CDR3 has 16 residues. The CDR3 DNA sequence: TGTGCCAGCAGTCGTACGGAGACAGGGGACTCCTACGAGCAGTACTTC. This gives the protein CASSRTETGDSYEQYF.

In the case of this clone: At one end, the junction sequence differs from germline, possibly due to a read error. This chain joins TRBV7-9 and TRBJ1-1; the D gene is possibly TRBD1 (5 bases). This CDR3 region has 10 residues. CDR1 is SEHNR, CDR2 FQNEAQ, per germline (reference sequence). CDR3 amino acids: CSGPGTEAFF. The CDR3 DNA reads TGCTCGGGGCCCGGGACTGAAGCTTTCTTT.

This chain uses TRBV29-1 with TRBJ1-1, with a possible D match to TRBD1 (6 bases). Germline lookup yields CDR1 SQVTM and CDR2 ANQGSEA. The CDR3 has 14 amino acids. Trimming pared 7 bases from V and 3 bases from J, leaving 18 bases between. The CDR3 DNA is TGCAGCGCCCGAAGGGGGGAGTTCGACACTGAAGCTTTCTTT. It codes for CSARRGEFDTEAFF.

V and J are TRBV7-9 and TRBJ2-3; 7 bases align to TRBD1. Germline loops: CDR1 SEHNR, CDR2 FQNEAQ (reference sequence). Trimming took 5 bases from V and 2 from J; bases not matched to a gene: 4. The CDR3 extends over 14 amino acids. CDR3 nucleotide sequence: TGTGCCAGCAGCACGGGACAGCCCACAGATACGCAGTATTTT. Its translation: CASSTGQPTDTQYF.

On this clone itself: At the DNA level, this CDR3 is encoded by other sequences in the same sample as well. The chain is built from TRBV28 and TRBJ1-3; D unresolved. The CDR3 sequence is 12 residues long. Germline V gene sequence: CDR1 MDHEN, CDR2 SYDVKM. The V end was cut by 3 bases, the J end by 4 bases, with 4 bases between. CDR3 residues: CASSLAGNTIYF. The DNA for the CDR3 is TGTGCCAGCAGTTTGGCCGGAAACACCATATATTTT.

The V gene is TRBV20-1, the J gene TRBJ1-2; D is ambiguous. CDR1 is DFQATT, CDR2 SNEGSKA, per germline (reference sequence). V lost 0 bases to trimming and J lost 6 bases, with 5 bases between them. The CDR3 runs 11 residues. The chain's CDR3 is CSARDLNGYTF. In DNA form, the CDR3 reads TGCAGTGCTAGAGATCTCAATGGCTACACCTTC.

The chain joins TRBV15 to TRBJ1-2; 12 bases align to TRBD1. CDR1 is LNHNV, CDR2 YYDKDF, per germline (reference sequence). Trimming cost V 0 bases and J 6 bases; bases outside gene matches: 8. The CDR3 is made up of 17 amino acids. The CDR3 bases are TGTGCCACCAGCAGAGATAGGGACAGGGGGCTAATCAATGGCTACACCTTC. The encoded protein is CATSRDRDRGLINGYTF.

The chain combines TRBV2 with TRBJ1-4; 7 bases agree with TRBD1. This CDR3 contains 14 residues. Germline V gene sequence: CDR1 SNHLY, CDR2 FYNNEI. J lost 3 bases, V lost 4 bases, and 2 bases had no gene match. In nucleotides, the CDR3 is TGTGCCAGCAGTGGACAGGGTCCTAATGAAAAACTGTTTTTT. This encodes CASSGQGPNEKLFF.

CDR3 amino acids: CASSFQRGRGYTF. The CDR3 coding sequence is TGTGCCAGCAGTTTCCAGAGGGGGCGAGGCTACACCTTC. The chain combines TRBV28 with TRBJ1-2; 7 bases line up with TRBD1. Germline CDR1 MDHEN, CDR2 SYDVKM. Losses at the gene ends were 3 bases for V and 8 bases for J; bases not matched to a gene: 6. CDR3 length: 13 amino acids.

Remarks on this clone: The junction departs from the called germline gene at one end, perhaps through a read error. CDR3 sequence reads: CASNLARDFQLFF. The CDR3 nucleotides read TGTGCCAGCAACTTAGCCCGGGACTTCCAGCTGTTTTTT. V usage is TRBV7-2 and J usage is TRBJ2-2, with D maybe TRBD2 (6 bases). This CDR3 spans 13 amino acids. Germline CDR1 reads SGHTA; CDR2 reads FQGNSA.

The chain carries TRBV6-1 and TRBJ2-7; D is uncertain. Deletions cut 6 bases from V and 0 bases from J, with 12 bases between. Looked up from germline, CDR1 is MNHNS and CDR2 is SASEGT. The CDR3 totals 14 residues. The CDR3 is CASRSTAGSYEQYF. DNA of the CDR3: TGTGCCAGCAGATCTACGGCAGGCTCCTACGAGCAGTACTTC.